Detailed here is one T cell receptor (beta chain). The antigen is unknown. Every single donor gave one heparinised blood draw, and these averaged roughly 0.11 L. The CDR3 length is 15 residues. In germline, CDR1 is SNHLY, CDR2 FYNNEI. V trimming: 5 bases; J trimming: 3 bases; junction bases outside the gene matches: 6. The data originate from a study of beta chain features in type 1 diabetes. General study results and limits: Moderate yet significant TCRB CDR3 shortening was seen in Type 1 diabetes patients in all four CD4+ subsets. Type 1 diabetes patients had VDJ junctions that carried fewer insertions and more deletions. Naive, central memory and regulatory TCRB repertoires appeared more similar among patients than healthy donors.

Expressed TCRB transcripts were sequenced after all isolated RNA was converted to cDNA. Some clones are missing from TCRdb's copy, which holds only in-frame ones; the method was immunoSEQ multiplex PCR. The profile shows more than 150,000 clones, over 8.5% of them singletons. Sequenced material: central memory CD4+ T cells from blood. The genes are TRBV2 and TRBJ2-1; 8 nucleotides match TRBD2. The receptor's source is a man younger than 30 in good health. The CDR3 is CASSSQAGVYNEQFF. The CDR3 DNA is TGTGCCAGCAGTTCCCAAGCGGGGGTCTACAATGAGCAGTTCTTC.